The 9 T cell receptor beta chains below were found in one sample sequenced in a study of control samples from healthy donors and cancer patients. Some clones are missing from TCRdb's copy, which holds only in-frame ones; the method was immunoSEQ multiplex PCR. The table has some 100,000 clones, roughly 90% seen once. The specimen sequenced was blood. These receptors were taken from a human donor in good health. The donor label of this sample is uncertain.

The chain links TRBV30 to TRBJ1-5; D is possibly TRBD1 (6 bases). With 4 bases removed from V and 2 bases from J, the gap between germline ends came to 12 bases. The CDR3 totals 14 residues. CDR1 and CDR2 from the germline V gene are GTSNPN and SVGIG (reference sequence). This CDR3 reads CAWNRAGGNQPQHF. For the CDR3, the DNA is TGTGCCTGGAACAGGGCAGGTGGCAATCAGCCCCAGCATTTT.

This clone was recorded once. The DNA for the CDR3 is TGTGCCTCAGGGGGCCCGGGTTACACTGAAGCTTTCTTT. Translation: CASGGPGYTEAFF. The chain is built from TRBV19 and TRBJ1-1, with 8 bases lining up with TRBD1. The CDR3 sequence is 13 residues long. With V trimmed by 11 bases and J by 3 bases, 8 bases remained unmatched. The germline V gene encodes CDR1 LNHDA and CDR2 SQIVND (reference sequence).

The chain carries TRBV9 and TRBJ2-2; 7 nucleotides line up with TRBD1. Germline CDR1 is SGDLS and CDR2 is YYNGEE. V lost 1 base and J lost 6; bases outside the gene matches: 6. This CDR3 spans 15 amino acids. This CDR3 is CASSVSGTVPGELFF. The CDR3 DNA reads TGTGCCAGCAGCGTATCGGGGACAGTTCCCGGGGAGCTGTTTTTT.

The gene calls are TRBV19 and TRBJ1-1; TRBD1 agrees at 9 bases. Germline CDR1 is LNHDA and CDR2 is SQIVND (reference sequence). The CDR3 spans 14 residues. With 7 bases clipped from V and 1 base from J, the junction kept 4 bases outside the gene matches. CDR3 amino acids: CASKGTGKNTEAFF. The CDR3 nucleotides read TGTGCCAGTAAGGGGACAGGGAAGAACACTGAAGCTTTCTTT.

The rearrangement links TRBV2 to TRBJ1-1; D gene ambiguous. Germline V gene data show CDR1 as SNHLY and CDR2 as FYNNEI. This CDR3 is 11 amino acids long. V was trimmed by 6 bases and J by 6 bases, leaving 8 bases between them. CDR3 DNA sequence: TGTGCCAGCAGCCTGGCTGCTGAAGCTTTCTTT. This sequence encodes CASSLAAEAFF.

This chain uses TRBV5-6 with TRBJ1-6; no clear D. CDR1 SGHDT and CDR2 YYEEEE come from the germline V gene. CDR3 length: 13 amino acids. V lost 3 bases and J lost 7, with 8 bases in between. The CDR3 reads CASSSPHNSPLHF. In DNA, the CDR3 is TGTGCCAGCAGCTCCCCACACAATTCACCCCTCCACTTT.

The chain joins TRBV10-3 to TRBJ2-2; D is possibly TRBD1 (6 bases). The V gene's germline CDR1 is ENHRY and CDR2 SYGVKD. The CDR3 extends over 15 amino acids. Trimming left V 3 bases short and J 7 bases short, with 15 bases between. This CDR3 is CAISDRGGEHGELFF. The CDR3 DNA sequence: TGTGCCATCAGTGACAGGGGTGGGGAACACGGGGAGCTGTTTTTT.

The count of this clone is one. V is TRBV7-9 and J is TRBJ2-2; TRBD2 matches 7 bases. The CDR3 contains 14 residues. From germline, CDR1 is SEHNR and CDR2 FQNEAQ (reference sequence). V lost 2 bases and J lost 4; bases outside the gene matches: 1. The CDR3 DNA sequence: TGTGCCAGCAGCTTATCGGGGGGCACCGGGGAGCTGTTTTTT. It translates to CASSLSGGTGELFF.

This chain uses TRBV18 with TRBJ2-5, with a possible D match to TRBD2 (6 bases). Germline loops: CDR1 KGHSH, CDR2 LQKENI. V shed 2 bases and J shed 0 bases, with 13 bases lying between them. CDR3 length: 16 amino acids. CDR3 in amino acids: CASSPGAGPYQETQYF. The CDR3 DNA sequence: TGTGCCAGCTCACCAGGCGCGGGGCCGTACCAAGAGACCCAGTACTTC.